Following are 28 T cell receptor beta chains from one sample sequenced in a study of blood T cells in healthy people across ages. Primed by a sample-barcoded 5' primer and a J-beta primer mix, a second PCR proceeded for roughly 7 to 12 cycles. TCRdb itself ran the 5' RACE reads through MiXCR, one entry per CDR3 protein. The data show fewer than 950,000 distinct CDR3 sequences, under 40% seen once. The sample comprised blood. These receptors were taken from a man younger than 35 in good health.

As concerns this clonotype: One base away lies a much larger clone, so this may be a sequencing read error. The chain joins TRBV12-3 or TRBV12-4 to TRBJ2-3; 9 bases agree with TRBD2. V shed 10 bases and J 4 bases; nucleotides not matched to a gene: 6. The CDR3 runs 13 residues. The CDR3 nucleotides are TGTGCCACTCTAGCGGGGAGCGCAGATACGCAGTATTTT. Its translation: CATLAGSADTQYF.

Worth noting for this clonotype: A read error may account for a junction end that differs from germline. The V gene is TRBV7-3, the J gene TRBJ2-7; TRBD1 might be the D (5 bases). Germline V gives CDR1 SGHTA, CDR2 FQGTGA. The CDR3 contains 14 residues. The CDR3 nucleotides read TGTGCCAGCAGCTTAGGCGGACACTCCAACGAGCAGTACTTC. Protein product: CASSLGGHSNEQYF.

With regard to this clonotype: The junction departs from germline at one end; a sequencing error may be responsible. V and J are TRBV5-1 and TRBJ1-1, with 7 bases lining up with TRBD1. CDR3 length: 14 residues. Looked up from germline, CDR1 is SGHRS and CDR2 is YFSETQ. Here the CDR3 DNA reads TGCGCCAGCAGCTCGCAGGGGGTGAAAACTGAAGCTTTCTTT. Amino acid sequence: CASSSQGVKTEAFF.

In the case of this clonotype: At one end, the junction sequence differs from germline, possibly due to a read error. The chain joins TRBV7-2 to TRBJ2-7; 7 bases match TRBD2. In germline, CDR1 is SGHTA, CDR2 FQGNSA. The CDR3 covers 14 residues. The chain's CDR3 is CAGSFTGGGYEQYF. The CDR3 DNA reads TGTGCCGGCAGCTTTACCGGCGGGGGCTACGAGCAGTACTTC.

CDR3 nucleotide sequence: TGCAGTGCTATACTAGCGAGGGAATTGGTAGAGACCCAGTACTTC. It translates to CSAILARELVETQYF. The chain links TRBV20-1 to TRBJ2-5; 7 bases match TRBD2. CDR1 and CDR2 from the germline V gene are DFQATT and SNEGSKA (reference sequence). J lost 4 bases, V lost 4 bases, and 12 bases had no gene match. The CDR3 runs to 15 residues.

The DNA of the CDR3 is TGTGCCAGCAGTGAAAGTCGCGGCACAGATACGCAGTATTTT. As protein: CASSESRGTDTQYF. This chain uses TRBV6-1 with TRBJ2-3; D is undetermined. Looked up from germline, CDR1 is MNHNS and CDR2 is SASEGT. The CDR3 length is 14 residues. V was pared by 2 bases and J by 1 base, with 7 bases between.

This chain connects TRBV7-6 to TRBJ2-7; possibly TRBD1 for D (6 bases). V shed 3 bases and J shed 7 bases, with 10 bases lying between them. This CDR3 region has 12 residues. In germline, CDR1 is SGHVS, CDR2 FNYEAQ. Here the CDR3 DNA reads TGTGCCAGCAGCTTCGGGGACAATGAGCAGTACTTC. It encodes CASSFGDNEQYF.

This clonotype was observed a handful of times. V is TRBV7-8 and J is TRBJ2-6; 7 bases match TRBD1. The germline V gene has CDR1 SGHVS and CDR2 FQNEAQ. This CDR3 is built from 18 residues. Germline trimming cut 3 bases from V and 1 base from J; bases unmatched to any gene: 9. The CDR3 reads CASSFDLDRRSGANVLTF. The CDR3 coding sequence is TGTGCCAGCAGCTTCGATTTGGACAGGAGGTCTGGGGCCAACGTCCTGACTTTC.

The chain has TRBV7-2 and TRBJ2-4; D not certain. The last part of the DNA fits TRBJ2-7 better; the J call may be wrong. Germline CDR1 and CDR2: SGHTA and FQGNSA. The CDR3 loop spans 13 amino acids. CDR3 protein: CASSLDPSYEQYF. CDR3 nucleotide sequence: TGTGCCAGCAGCTTAGATCCCTCCTACGAGCAGTACTTC.

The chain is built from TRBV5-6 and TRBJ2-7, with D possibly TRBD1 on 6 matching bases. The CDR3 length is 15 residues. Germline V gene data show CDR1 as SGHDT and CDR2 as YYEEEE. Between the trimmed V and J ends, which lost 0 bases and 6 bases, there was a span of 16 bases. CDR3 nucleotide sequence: TGTGCCAGCAGCTTGGACGTACAGGGTCGGGGCGAGCAGTACTTC. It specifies CASSLDVQGRGEQYF. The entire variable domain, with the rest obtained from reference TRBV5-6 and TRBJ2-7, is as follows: DAGVTQSPTHLIKTRGQQVTLRCSPKSGHDTVSWYQQALGQGPQFIFQYYEEEERQRGNFPDRFSGHQFPNYSSELNVNALLLGDSALYLCASSLDVQGRGEQYFGPGTRLTVT.

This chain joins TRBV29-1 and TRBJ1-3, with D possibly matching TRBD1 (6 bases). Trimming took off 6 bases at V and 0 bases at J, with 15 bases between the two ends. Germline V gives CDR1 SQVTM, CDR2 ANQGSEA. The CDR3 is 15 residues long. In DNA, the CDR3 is TGCAGCGTCGGAGGACAGTCCTCCTCTGGAAACACCATATATTTT. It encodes CSVGGQSSSGNTIYF.

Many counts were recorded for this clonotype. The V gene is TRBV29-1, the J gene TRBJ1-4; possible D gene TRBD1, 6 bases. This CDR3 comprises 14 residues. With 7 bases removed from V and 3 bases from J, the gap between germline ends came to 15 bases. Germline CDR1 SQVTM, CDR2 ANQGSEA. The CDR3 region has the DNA TGCAGCGCTCCAGGGGCCGGCTCTAATGAAAAACTGTTTTTT. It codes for CSAPGAGSNEKLFF.

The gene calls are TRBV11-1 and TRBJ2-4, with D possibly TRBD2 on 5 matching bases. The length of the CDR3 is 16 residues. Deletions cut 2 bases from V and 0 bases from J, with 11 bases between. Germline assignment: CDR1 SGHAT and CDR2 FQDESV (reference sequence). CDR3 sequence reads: CASSLQRGGAKNIQYF. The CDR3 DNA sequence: TGTGCCAGCAGCTTACAACGTGGAGGAGCCAAAAACATTCAGTACTTC.

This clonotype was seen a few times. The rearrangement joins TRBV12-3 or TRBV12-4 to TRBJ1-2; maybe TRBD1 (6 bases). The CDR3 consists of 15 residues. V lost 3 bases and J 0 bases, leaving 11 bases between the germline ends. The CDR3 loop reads CASSFAGEANYGYTF. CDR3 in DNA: TGTGCCAGCAGTTTTGCAGGGGAGGCTAACTATGGCTACACCTTC.

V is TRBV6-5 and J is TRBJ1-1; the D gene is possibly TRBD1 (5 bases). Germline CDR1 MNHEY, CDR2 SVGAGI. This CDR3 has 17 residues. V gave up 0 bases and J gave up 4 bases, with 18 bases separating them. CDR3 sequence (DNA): TGTGCCAGCAGTTACTCCTATACGGGGCGAGCGGGCACTGAAGCTTTCTTT. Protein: CASSYSYTGRAGTEAFF.

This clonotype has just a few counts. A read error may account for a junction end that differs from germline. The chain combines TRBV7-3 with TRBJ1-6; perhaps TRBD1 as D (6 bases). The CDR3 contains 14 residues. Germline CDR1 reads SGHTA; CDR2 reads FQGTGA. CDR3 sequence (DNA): TGTGCCAGCAGCTCCTCCGGGGGCAATTCACCCCCCCACTTT. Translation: CASSSSGGNSPPHF.

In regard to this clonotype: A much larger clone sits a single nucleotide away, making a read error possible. CDR3 sequence: CSANAETMKQFF. In nucleotides, the CDR3 is TGCAGTGCTAATGCGGAGACAATGAAGCAGTTCTTC. The chain combines TRBV20-1 with TRBJ2-1; D gene unclear. The V gene lost 4 bases and the J gene lost 11 bases, with 15 bases spanning the gap. This CDR3 contains 12 residues. Germline-derived CDR1 and CDR2 are DFQATT and SNEGSKA (reference sequence).

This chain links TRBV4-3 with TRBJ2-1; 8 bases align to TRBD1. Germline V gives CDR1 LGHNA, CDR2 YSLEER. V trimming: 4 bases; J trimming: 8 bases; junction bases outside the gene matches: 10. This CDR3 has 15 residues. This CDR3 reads CASSPLDREDDEQFF. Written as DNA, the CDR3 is TGCGCCAGCAGCCCCTTGGACAGGGAAGACGATGAGCAGTTCTTC.

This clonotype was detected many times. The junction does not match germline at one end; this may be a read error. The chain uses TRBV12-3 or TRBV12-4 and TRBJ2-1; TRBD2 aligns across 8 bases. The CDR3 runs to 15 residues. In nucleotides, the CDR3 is TGTGCCAGCAGCTTAGTAAGCGGGGGTTACAATGAGCAGTTCTTC. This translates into CASSLVSGGYNEQFF.

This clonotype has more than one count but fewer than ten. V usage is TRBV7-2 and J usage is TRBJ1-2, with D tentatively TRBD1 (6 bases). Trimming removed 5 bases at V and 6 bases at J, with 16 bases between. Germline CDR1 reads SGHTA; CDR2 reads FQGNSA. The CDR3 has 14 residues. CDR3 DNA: TGTGCCAGCAGCCCGACGGTGACAGGCAATGGCTACACCTTC. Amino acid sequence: CASSPTVTGNGYTF.

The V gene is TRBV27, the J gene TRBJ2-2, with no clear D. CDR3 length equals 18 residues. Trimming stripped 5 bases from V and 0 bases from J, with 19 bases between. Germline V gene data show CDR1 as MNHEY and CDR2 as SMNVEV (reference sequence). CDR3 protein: CASSPVSSFTPNTGELFF. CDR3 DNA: TGTGCCAGCAGTCCCGTCAGTAGCTTCACCCCGAACACCGGGGAGCTGTTTTTT.

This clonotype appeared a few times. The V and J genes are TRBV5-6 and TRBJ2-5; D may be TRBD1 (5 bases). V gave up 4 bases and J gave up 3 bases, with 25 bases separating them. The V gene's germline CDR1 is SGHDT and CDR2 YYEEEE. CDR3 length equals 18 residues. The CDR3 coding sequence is TGTGCCAGCAGCAACGAGGTAGGGGCCAACTCAACAAAAGAGACCCAGTACTTC. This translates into CASSNEVGANSTKETQYF.

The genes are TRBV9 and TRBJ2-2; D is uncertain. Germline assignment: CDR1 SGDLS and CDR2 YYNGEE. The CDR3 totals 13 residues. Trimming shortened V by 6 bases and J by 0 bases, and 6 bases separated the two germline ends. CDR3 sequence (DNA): TGTGCCAGCAATCCTTCGAACACCGGGGAGCTGTTTTTT. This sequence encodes CASNPSNTGELFF.

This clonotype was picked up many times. The CDR3 bases are TGTGCCAGCGCCCTCACCCCCGAGCAGTACTTC. It translates to CASALTPEQYF. This sequence joins TRBV12-3 or TRBV12-4 and TRBJ2-7; D is uncertain. This CDR3 has 11 amino acids. Trimming stripped 8 bases from V and 6 bases from J, with 11 bases between.

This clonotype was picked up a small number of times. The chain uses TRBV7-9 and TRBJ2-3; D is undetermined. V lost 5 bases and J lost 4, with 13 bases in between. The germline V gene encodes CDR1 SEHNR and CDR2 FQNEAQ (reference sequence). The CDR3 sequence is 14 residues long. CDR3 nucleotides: TGTGCCAGCAGCCGATCACGGCTGGCAGATACGCAGTATTTT. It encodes CASSRSRLADTQYF.

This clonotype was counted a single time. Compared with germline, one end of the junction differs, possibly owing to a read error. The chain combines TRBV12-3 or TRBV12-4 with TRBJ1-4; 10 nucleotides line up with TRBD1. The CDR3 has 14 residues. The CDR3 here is CASSSGQGYEKLSF. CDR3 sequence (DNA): TGTGCCAGCAGTTCGGGACAGGGGTATGAAAAACTGTCTTTT.

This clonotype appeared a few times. The CDR3 nucleotides are TGTGCCATCAGTGACCGGGACAGGGGGGTCGACACTGAAGCTTTCTTT. Translating gives CAISDRDRGVDTEAFF. The chain links TRBV10-3 to TRBJ1-1; 11 bases map to TRBD1. Trimming took 3 bases from V and 3 from J; bases not matched to a gene: 6. The CDR3 contains 16 residues. In germline, CDR1 is ENHRY, CDR2 SYGVKD.

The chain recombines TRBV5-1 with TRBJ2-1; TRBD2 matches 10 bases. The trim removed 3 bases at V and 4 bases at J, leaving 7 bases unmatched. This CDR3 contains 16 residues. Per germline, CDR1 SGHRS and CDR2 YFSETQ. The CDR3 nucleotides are TGCGCCAGCAGCTCAATTACTAGCGGGAAGTACAATGAGCAGTTCTTC. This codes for CASSSITSGKYNEQFF. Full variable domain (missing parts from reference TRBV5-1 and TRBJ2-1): KAGVTQTPRYLIKTRGQQVTLSCSPISGHRSVSWYQQTPGQGLQFLFEYFSETQRNKGNFPGRFSGRQFSNSRSEMNVSTLELGDSALYLCASSSITSGKYNEQFFGPGTRLTVL.